The clone carrying this T cell receptor (beta chain) was seen more than once but under ten times. Its antigen is unidentified. The data derive from a study of tissue T cells after allogeneic stem cell transplantation. Study-wide results and caveats: Blood and spleen captured only part of the tissue TCR repertoire. Anatomically similar tissues had similar TCR repertoires within each patient. Motif-based clustering found tissue-specific repertoire signatures shared across patients, though few clones were shared.

Sequencing used immunoSEQ multiplex PCR; TCRdb keeps in-frame clones, though not all of them. Of roughly 8,800 clones in the sample, around 50% were seen once. The receptor's source is an older female donor with lung cancer. Sequencing used tissue from the jejunum, obtained at autopsy.

The CDR3 DNA follows: TGTGCCAGCAGCTTATCCCCCCAGATCCGGCTAGCCAAAAACATTCAGTACTTC. Translating gives CASSLSPQIRLAKNIQYF. The genes are TRBV5-8 and TRBJ2-4, with D unclear. This CDR3 spans 18 amino acids. The V gene's germline CDR1 is SGHTS and CDR2 YDEGEE. Trimming removed 2 bases from V and 0 bases from J, with 18 bases in between.